Listed below are T cell receptor beta chains from one sample, sequenced in a study of blood T cell repertoires in COVID-19. TCRdb's table, derived via immunoSEQ multiplex PCR, lists solely in-frame clones and lacks some. The data contain roughly 200,000 clones, around 86% of them seen just once; the ten biggest clones take up 2.5% to 3.5%. The sequencing input was peripheral blood. These receptors were collected from a young woman with active or convalescent COVID-19. Both conserved end residues are part of each CDR3. D genes are given only for firm matches. Size tells how often a clone was seen (once, few, many) or the class of an expanded clone, and some rows leave it out.

TRBD1	NA	14	TRBV5-4	TRBJ2-7	TGTGCCAGCAGCTCTCGGACAGGGGGCGACGAGCAGTACTTC	CASSSRTGGDEQYF
TRBD2	NA	17	TRBV29-1	TRBJ2-1	TGCAGCGTTGAAGATTTAGAGAGCGGGAGGGCCGCCAATGAGCAGTTCTTC	CSVEDLESGRAANEQFF
TRBD1	NA	15	TRBV5-1	TRBJ2-7	TGCGCCAGCAGCTTGGGGGGGGACAGGGGGCTCGAGCAGTACTTC	CASSLGGDRGLEQYF
NA	NA	12	TRBV2	TRBJ1-2	TGTGCCAGCACCCCCGACACCTATGGCTACACCTTC	CASTPDTYGYTF
TRBD1	NA	15	TRBV7-9	TRBJ1-4	TGTGCCAGCAGCTTAGTGGGACAGATTAATGAAAAACTGTTTTTT	CASSLVGQINEKLFF
NA	NA	14	TRBV7-9	TRBJ2-7	TGTGCCAGCAGCCCGGCCCCATCTGGGGCCGAGCAGTACTTC	CASSPAPSGAEQYF
NA	NA	11	TRBV28	TRBJ1-5	TGTGCCAGCAGTTTCCGGCAGCCCCAGCATTTT	CASSFRQPQHF
NA	NA	15	TRBV11-2	TRBJ2-7	TGTGCCAGCAGCTTAGATCTGTCCCGGGTCGGGGAGCAGTACTTC	CASSLDLSRVGEQYF
NA	few	14	TRBV20-1	TRBJ1-1	TGCAGTGCTAGTGTTGCAGCTAGTTACACTGAAGCTTTCTTT	CSASVAASYTEAFF
TRBD1	NA	13	TRBV6-6	TRBJ1-4	TGTGCCAGCAACGACAGGGATAATGAAAAACTGTTTTTT	CASNDRDNEKLFF
TRBD1	NA	14	TRBV6-6	TRBJ1-4	TGTGCCAGCAGTCCCCGACAGGGAGGAGAAAAACTGTTTTTT	CASSPRQGGEKLFF
NA	NA	14	TRBV3-1/TRBV3-2	TRBJ1-5	TGTGCCAGCAGCCTCCGGGGGAATACGCAGCCCCAGCATTTT	CASSLRGNTQPQHF
NA	NA	19	TRBV14	TRBJ2-6	TGTGCCAGCAGCCACCGGGGGGCCGGGGGGCGGTATGGGGCCAACGTCCTGACTTTC	CASSHRGAGGRYGANVLTF
NA	NA	14	TRBV6-2/TRBV6-3	TRBJ2-7	TGTGCCAGCAGCTTTGGGGGGTTTCTTTACGAGCAGTACTTC	CASSFGGFLYEQYF
TRBD1	NA	15	TRBV27	TRBJ1-2	TGTGCCAGCAGTTTACGGCGACAGGGAGCCTATGGCTACACCTTC	CASSLRRQGAYGYTF
NA	NA	14	TRBV24-1	TRBJ2-5	TGTGCCACCAGTGACCGGACAGACCAAGAGACCCAGTACTTC	CATSDRTDQETQYF
NA	NA	14	TRBV27	TRBJ1-1	TGTGCCAGCAGTCCGAGAGGAACTCACACTGGGGCTTTCTTT	CASSPRGTHTGAFF
TRBD1	once	16	TRBV19	TRBJ1-2	TGTGCCAGTAGTATACCCCCCGGGACAGGGGGATTTGGCTACACCTTC	CASSIPPGTGGFGYTF
TRBD1	NA	13	TRBV29-1	TRBJ2-7	TGCAGCGTCCAGACAGGGGGCTGGTACGAGCAGTACTTC	CSVQTGGWYEQYF